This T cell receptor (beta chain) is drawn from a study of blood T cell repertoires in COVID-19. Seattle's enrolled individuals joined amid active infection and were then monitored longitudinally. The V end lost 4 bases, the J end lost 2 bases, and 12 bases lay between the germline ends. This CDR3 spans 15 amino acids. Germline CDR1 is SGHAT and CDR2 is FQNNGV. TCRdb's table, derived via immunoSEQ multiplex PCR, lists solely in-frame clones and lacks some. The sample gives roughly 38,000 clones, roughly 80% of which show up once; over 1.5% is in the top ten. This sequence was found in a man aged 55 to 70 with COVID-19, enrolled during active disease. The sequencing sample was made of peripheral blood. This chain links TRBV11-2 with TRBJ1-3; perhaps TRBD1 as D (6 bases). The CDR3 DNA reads TGTGCCAGCAGCTCCTCGACAGGTCCTGGAAACACCATATATTTT. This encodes CASSSSTGPGNTIYF.